The 14 T cell receptor beta chains below come from one sample, sequenced in a study of early T cells in non-severe SARS-CoV-2 infection. TCRdb used MiXCR to reprocess the 5' RACE reads, holding one entry per CDR3 protein. The sample lists approximately 74,000 distinct CDR3 sequences; 14% were seen once. Sequenced input: whole blood. These receptor sequences come from an adult who was a healthcare worker with PCR-confirmed SARS-CoV-2 infection or an uninfected control (not recorded which).

This chain uses TRBV11-2 with TRBJ1-6; no reliable D call. Germline loops: CDR1 SGHAT, CDR2 FQNNGV. The CDR3 has 17 amino acids. V lost 3 bases and J lost 3, with 15 bases in between. Here the CDR3 DNA reads TGTGCCAGCAGCTTTGGCAGCAACTGGAACTATAATTCACCCCTCCACTTT. This encodes CASSFGSNWNYNSPLHF.

The J gene is TRBJ2-3, the V gene TRBV12-3 or TRBV12-4, with TRBD1 matching over 9 bases. CDR3 length equals 17 residues. V trimming: 3 bases; J trimming: 0 bases; junction bases outside the gene matches: 7. This CDR3 reads CASSLGQGGPSTDTQYF. CDR3 coding DNA: TGTGCCAGCAGTTTGGGACAGGGAGGGCCTAGCACAGATACGCAGTATTTT.

This clonotype was observed a handful of times. This chain connects TRBV28 to TRBJ1-1; D unclear. The CDR3 has 12 residues. V was clipped by 6 bases and J by 4 bases, with 9 bases between them. In germline, CDR1 is MDHEN, CDR2 SYDVKM. CDR3: CASRPLTTEAFF. The CDR3 nucleotides read TGTGCCAGCAGACCCCTGACCACTGAAGCTTTCTTT.

This clonotype was detected only a few times. This chain connects TRBV6-2 or TRBV6-3 to TRBJ1-5; TRBD1 agrees at 7 bases. Germline loops: CDR1 MNHEY, CDR2 SVGEGT. V was pared by 6 bases and J by 4 bases, with 18 bases of the junction left unmatched. CDR3 length equals 18 residues. CDR3 sequence (DNA): TGTGCCAGCAGGGGACTACCGACAGGGACGGGCCCTAATCAGCCCCAGCATTTT. This codes for CASRGLPTGTGPNQPQHF.

The J gene is TRBJ2-1, the V gene TRBV20-1; 10 bases align to TRBD2. The CDR3 spans 16 residues. Germline CDR1 is DFQATT and CDR2 is SNEGSKA (reference sequence). Trimming removed 6 bases from V and 4 bases from J; junction bases left unmatched: 12. The CDR3 spells CSAPPRLAGAYNEQFF. The CDR3 coding sequence is TGCAGTGCGCCCCCCCGGCTAGCGGGGGCGTACAATGAGCAGTTCTTC.

The chain recombines TRBV11-2 with TRBJ2-5; no clear D. The CDR3 is made up of 13 amino acids. CDR1 SGHAT and CDR2 FQNNGV come from the germline V gene. V was trimmed by 5 bases and J by 8 bases, leaving 15 bases between them. The CDR3 is CASSPPAGATQYF. The CDR3, as DNA: TGTGCCAGCAGCCCACCCGCCGGAGCTACCCAGTACTTC.

The chain combines TRBV3-1 with TRBJ1-2; D is ambiguous. The CDR3 runs 14 residues. The germline V gene has CDR1 LGHDT and CDR2 YNNKEL (reference sequence). V lost 1 base and J 3 bases, leaving 9 bases between the germline ends. CDR3 region: CASSQAGNYYGYTF. The CDR3 nucleotides read TGTGCCAGCAGCCAAGCTGGGAATTACTATGGCTACACCTTC.

J is TRBJ2-3 and V is TRBV29-1; D is possibly TRBD1 or TRBD2 (5 bases each). The ends were cut back, 3 bases at V and 4 bases at J, with 14 bases in the middle. The CDR3 is 14 amino acids. Germline assignment: CDR1 SQVTM and CDR2 ANQGSEA. The CDR3 DNA reads TGCAGCGTTGATCCCGGGGTGGGGGCAGATACGCAGTATTTT. Its translation: CSVDPGVGADTQYF.

The table lists this clonotype with many counts. V usage is TRBV5-4 and J usage is TRBJ1-6, with no clear D. Per the germline V gene, CDR1 is SGHNT and CDR2 is YYREEE (reference sequence). V dropped 4 bases and J dropped 7 bases, with 12 bases sitting between them. This CDR3 contains 14 residues. DNA for the CDR3: TGTGCCAGCAGCGAACATATACCCAATTCACCCCTCCACTTT. This translates into CASSEHIPNSPLHF.

The chain links TRBV7-8 to TRBJ2-3; TRBD2 might be the D (5 bases). V was trimmed by 0 bases and J by 5 bases, leaving 12 bases between them. Germline V gene lookup returns CDR1 SGHVS and CDR2 FQNEAQ. This CDR3 contains 15 residues. The CDR3 protein is CASSLALVGGDTQYF. The DNA for the CDR3 is TGTGCCAGCAGCTTAGCGCTAGTAGGAGGAGATACGCAGTATTTT.

The chain couples TRBV20-1 to TRBJ1-1; no clear D gene. CDR3 size: 13 residues. Trimming took off 1 base at V and 3 bases at J, with 9 bases between the two ends. The V gene's germline CDR1 is DFQATT and CDR2 SNEGSKA (reference sequence). CDR3 residues: CSARVSGDTEAFF. Written as DNA, the CDR3 is TGCAGTGCTAGAGTATCGGGAGACACTGAAGCTTTCTTT.

The chain links TRBV18 to TRBJ1-5; D remains ambiguous. V was trimmed by 2 bases and J by 0 bases, leaving 8 bases between them. This CDR3 has 15 amino acids. Germline V CDR1 and CDR2: KGHSH, LQKENI. As DNA, the CDR3 is TGTGCCAGCTCACCAGGGTATGATAGCAATCAGCCCCAGCATTTT. Translation: CASSPGYDSNQPQHF.

At least ten counts were recorded for this clonotype. This chain uses TRBV6-2 or TRBV6-3 with TRBJ2-3; D unresolved. Germline V gives CDR1 MNHEY, CDR2 SVGEGT. The CDR3 is 16 residues long. V was clipped by 5 bases and J by 2 bases, with 17 bases between them. CDR3 DNA: TGTGCCAGCAGTAACGGGCCCAAAGGCACCACAGATACGCAGTATTTT. This encodes CASSNGPKGTTDTQYF.

A note on this clonotype: Being one base from a much bigger clone, this may be a read error. The V gene is TRBV29-1, the J gene TRBJ1-4; 7 bases line up with TRBD1. The CDR3 loop spans 16 amino acids. V shed 6 bases, J shed 4 bases, and the junction held 14 bases outside the gene matches. Germline V gene lookup returns CDR1 SQVTM and CDR2 ANQGSEA. The CDR3 protein is CSVSTLGTAINEKLFF. In DNA form, the CDR3 reads TGCAGCGTGTCGACCCTCGGGACAGCTATTAATGAAAAACTGTTTTTT.